This TCR beta chain was sequenced for a study of blood T cell repertoires in COVID-19. Study context: Whether acute or convalescent, the COVID-19 samples came from the United States, Italy and Spain. Sample material is recorded as cDNA or gDNA derived from T cells, B-cell-depleted T cells, or PBMCs.

In the study's own analysis: From reference gene primer amplification, estimates of nucleated cell counts were derived. Sequenced by immunoSEQ multiplex PCR; TCRdb stores in-frame clones only, minus some. The V and J calls and clone size come from that table; D and trimming were worked out from the DNA. The profile shows 200,000 or so clones, 80% to 90% of them singletons. V gave up 5 bases and J gave up 7 bases, with 32 bases separating them. Germline CDR1 LNHDA, CDR2 SQIVND (reference sequence). The CDR3 extends over 19 amino acids. There are a few counts of this clone. The gene calls are TRBV19 and TRBJ1-2; possibly TRBD1 for D (6 bases). The sequenced sample consisted of peripheral blood. The TCR comes from a man aged 25 to 45 with active or convalescent COVID-19. DNA for the CDR3: TGTGCCAGTAGTCCCCGGGACATCGAGATTAGAGTTCGGTTATCTGGCTACACCTTC. Its protein product is CASSPRDIEIRVRLSGYTF.